This T cell receptor beta chain was retrieved from a study of T cells in localized non-small cell lung cancer. Profiled with immunoSEQ multiplex PCR; TCRdb holds only in-frame clones, not every one. The sample contains some 29,000 clones, 70% to 90% of which appear only once. Study-wide points: A denser population of T cells in blood accompanied longer overall survival. Adjacent lung exhibited a median of approximately 50 among the 100 most abundant tumor clones.

Regarding this clone: Its antigen is currently unknown.

V gave up 1 base and J gave up 1 base; unmatched junction bases: 14. The germline V gene encodes CDR1 KGHSH and CDR2 LQKENI. The CDR3 has 20 amino acids. The TCR comes from a woman aged 18-50 years with stage I lung adenocarcinoma. The rearrangement uses TRBV18 and TRBJ1-4; TRBD1 matches at 8 bases. The sequences come from peripheral blood, collected before any cancer treatment. CDR3 nucleotides: TGTGCCAGCTCACCACTAGGGCCAGGGGGCGGAATTGGAACTAATGAAAAACTGTTTTTT. This translates into CASSPLGPGGGIGTNEKLFF.